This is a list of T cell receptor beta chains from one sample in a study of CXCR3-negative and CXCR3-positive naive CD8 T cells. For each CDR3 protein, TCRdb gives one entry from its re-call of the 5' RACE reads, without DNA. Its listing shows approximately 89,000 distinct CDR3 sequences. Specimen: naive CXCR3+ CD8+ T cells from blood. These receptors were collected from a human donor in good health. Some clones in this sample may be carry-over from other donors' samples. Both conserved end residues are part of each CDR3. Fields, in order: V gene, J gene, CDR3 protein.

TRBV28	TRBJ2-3	CASSFEGWLDTQYF
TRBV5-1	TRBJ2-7	CASSLLRDYEQYF
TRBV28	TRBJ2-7	CASSFGQTPYEQYF
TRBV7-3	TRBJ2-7	CASSLTGGSDEQYF
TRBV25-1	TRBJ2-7	CASSESGTLYEQYF
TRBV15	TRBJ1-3	CATSASRQASVGNTIYF
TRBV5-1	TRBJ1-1	CASSTGVTEAFF
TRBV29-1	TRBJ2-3	CSGYLTDTQYF
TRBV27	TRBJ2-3	CASTPLPTDTQYF
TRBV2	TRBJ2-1	CASRQGGRDYNEQFF
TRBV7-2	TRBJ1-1	CASSLDRVGTEAFF
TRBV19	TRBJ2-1	CASSIGTSGSYNEQFF
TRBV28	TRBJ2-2	CASSPGGHELFF
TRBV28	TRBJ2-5	CASSLRDRARETQYF
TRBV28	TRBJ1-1	CASSLGDTEAFF
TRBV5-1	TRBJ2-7	CASSLSGTMGQYF
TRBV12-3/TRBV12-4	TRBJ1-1	CASSDIGLDTEAFF
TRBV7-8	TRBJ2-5	CASSMNDGTGETQYF
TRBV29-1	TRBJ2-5	CSVDFEQGVLYQETQYF
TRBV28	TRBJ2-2	CAAAPAETTGELFF
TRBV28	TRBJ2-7	CATARDAYEQYF
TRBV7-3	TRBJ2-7	CASSSNGPAMTYEQYF
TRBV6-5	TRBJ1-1	CASSYNGNTEAFF
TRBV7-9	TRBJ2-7	CASSGDRRGSYEQYF